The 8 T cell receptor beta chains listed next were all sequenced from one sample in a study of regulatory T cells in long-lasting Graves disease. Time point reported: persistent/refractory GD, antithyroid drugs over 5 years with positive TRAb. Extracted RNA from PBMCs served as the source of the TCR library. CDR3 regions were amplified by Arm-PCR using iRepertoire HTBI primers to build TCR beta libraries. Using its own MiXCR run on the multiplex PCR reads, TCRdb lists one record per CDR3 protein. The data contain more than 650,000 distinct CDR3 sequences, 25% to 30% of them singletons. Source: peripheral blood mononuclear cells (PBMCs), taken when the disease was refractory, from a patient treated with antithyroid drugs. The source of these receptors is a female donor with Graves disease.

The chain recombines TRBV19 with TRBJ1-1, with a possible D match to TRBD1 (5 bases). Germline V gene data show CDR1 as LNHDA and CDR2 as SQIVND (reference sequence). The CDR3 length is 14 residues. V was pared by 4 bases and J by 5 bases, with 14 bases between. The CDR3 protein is CASSRFQGETEAFF. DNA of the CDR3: TGTGCCAGTAGTAGATTCCAGGGTGAGACTGAAGCTTTCTTT.

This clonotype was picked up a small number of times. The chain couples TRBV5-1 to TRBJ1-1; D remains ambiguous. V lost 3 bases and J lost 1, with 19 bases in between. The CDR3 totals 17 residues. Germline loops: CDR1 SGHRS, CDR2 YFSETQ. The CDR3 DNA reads TGCGCCAGCAGCTCTGTGGGTTCGGGGTGGAGGAACACTGAAGCTTTCTTT. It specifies CASSSVGSGWRNTEAFF.

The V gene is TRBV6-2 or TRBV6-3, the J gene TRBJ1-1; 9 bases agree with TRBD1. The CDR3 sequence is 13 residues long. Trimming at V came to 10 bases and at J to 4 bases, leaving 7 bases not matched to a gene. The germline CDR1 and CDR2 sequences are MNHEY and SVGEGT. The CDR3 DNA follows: TGTGCCACCTACAGGGGGCGAGGCACTGAAGCTTTCTTT. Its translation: CATYRGRGTEAFF.

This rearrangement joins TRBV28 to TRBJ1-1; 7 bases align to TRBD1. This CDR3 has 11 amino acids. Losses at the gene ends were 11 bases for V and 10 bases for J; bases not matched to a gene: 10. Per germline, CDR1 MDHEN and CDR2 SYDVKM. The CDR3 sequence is CAAQGTSLAFF. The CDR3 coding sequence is TGTGCCGCACAGGGGACATCTTTAGCTTTCTTT. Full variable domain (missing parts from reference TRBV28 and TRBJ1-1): DVKVTQSSRYLVKRTGEKVFLECVQDMDHENMFWYRQDPGLGLRLIYFSYDVKMKEKGDIPEGYSVSREKKERFSLILESASTNQTSMYLCAAQGTSLAFFGQGTRLTVV.

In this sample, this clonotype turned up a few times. The CDR3 DNA is TGCGCCAGCAACTACGATACCCGGGACCCGAACACTGAAGCTTTCTTT. Protein sequence: CASNYDTRDPNTEAFF. The chain recombines TRBV5-1 with TRBJ1-1, with a weak D call TRBD1 (5 bases). CDR1 and CDR2 (germline): SGHRS, YFSETQ. The CDR3 is made up of 16 amino acids. The V and J ends lost 6 bases and 1 base respectively, with 19 bases between them.

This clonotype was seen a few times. The CDR3, as DNA: TGTGCCAGCAGTTTGTATCGGGGAAACTACGAGCAGTACTTC. The encoded protein is CASSLYRGNYEQYF. This sequence joins TRBV27 and TRBJ2-7, with D possibly TRBD2 on 5 matching bases. Germline V lookup: CDR1 MNHEY, CDR2 SMNVEV (reference sequence). V was clipped by 3 bases and J by 3 bases, with 12 bases between them. The CDR3 contains 14 residues.

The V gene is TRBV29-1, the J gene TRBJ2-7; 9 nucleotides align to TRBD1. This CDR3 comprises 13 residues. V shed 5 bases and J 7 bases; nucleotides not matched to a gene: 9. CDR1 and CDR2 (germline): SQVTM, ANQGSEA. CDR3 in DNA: TGCAGCGTTTCTCCGGGACAGGGAGGGGAGCAGTACTTC. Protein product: CSVSPGQGGEQYF.

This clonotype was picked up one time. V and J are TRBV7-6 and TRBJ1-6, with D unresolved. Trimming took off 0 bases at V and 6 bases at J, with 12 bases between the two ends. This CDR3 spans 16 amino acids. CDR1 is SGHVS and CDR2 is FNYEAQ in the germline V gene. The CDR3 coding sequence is TGTGCCAGCAGCTTAGCGCGTTTCAGGCGTAATTCACCCCTCCACTTT. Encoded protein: CASSLARFRRNSPLHF.